This note documents a single T cell receptor beta chain sequence. Assay: immunoSEQ multiplex PCR; the TCRdb copy retains only in-frame clones and omits some. This sample has 75,000 to 90,000 clones; roughly 95% occur once, and the top ten carry nearly 0.7%. Germline CDR1 is MNHNY and CDR2 is SVGAGI (reference sequence). The CDR3 covers 14 residues. V gave up 0 bases and J gave up 8 bases, with 13 bases separating them. The source of the sample is a study of cytomegalovirus exposure and HLA in healthy donors. Material for sequencing was PBMCs. This rearrangement joins TRBV6-6 to TRBJ1-2, with a possible D match to TRBD1 (6 bases). The clonotype was recovered from a woman aged 18-29 years in good health and CMV-seronegative. CDR3 residues: CASSYSDSLGGYTF. In DNA, the CDR3 is TGTGCCAGCAGTTACTCGGACAGCCTTGGGGGCTACACCTTC.